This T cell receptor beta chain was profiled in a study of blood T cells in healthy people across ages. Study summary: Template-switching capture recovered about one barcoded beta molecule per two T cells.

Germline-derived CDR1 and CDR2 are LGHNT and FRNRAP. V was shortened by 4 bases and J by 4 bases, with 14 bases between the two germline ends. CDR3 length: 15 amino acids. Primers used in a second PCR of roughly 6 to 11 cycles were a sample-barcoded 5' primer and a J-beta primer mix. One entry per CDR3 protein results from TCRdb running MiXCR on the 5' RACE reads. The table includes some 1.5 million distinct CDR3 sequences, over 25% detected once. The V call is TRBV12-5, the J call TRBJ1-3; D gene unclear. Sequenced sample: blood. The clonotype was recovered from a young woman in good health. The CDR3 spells CASGSGSSRGNTIYF. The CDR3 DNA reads TGTGCTAGTGGTTCGGGGTCGTCGAGAGGAAACACCATATATTTT.